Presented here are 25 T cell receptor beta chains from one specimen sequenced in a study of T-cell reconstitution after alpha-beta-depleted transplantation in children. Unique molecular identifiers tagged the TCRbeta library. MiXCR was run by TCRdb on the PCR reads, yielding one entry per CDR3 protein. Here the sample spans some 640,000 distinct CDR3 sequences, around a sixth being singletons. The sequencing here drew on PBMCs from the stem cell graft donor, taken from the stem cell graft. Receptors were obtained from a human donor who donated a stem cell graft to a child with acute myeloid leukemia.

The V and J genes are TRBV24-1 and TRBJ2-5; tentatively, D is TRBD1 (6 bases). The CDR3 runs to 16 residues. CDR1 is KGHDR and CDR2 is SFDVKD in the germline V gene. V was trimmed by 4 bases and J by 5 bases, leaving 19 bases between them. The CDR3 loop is CATSESKQGGWETQYF. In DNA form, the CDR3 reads TGTGCCACCAGTGAATCCAAACAGGGCGGATGGGAGACCCAGTACTTC.

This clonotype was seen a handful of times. The CDR3 coding sequence is TGCAGTGCTAGAGAGGGGGGGGCCGCAGATACGCAGTATTTT. Its translation is CSAREGGAADTQYF. V is TRBV20-1 and J is TRBJ2-3; maybe TRBD2 (7 bases). Trimming took 0 bases from V and 4 from J, leaving 11 bases between them. This CDR3 comprises 14 residues. Germline values: CDR1 DFQATT, CDR2 SNEGSKA (reference sequence).

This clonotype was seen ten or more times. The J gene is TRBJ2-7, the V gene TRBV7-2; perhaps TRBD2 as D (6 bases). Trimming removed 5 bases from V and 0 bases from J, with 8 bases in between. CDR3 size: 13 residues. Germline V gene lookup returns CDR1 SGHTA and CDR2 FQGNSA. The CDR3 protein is CASSAGFSYEQYF. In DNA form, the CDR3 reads TGTGCCAGCAGCGCGGGGTTCTCCTACGAGCAGTACTTC.

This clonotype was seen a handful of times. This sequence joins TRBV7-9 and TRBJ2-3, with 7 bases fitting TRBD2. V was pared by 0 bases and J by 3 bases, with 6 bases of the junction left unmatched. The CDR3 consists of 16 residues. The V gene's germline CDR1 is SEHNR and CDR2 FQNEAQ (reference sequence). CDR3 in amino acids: CASSLAGGQTTDTQYF. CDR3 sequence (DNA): TGTGCCAGCAGCTTAGCGGGAGGGCAGACTACAGATACGCAGTATTTT.

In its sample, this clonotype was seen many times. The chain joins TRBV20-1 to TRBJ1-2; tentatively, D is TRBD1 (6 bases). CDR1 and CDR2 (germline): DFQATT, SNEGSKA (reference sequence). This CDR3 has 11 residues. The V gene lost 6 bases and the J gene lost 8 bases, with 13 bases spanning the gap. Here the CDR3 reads CSATTGMGYTF. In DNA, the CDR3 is TGCAGTGCCACTACAGGGATGGGCTACACCTTC.

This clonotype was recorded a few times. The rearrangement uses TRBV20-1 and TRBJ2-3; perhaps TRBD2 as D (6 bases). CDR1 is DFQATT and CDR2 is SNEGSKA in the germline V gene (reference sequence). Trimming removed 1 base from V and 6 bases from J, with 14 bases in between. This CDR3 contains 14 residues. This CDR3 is CSARVVAARDTQYF. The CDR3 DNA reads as TGCAGTGCTAGAGTGGTAGCGGCCCGGGATACGCAGTATTTT.

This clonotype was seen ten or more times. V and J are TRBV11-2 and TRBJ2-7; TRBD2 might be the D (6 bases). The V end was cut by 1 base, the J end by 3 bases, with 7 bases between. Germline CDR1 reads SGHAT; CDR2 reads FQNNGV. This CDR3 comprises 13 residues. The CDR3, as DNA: TGTGCCAGCAGCTTAGGGGGGGACTACGAGCAGTACGTC. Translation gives CASSLGGDYEQYV.

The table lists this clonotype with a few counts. This chain's CDR3 is CASSPEVNEQFF. CDR3 bases: TGCGCCAGCAGCCCCGAGGTCAATGAGCAGTTCTTC. The V and J genes are TRBV5-1 and TRBJ2-1; D is unresolved. The CDR3 length is 12 residues. With 4 bases removed from V and 6 bases from J, the gap between germline ends came to 8 bases. Looked up from germline, CDR1 is SGHRS and CDR2 is YFSETQ.

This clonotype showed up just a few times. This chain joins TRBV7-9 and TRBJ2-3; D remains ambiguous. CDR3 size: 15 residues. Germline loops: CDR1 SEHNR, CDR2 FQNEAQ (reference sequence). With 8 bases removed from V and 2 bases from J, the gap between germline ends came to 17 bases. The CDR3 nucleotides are TGTGCCAGCGCCTACCGACCGACCCCCACAGATACGCAGTATTTT. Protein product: CASAYRPTPTDTQYF.

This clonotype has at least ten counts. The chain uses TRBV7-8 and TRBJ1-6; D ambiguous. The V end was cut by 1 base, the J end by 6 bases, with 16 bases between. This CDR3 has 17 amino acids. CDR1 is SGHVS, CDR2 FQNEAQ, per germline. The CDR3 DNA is TGTGCCAGCAGCTTAGAACGAGGGCCACCCACTAATTCACCCCTCCACTTT. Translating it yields CASSLERGPPTNSPLHF.

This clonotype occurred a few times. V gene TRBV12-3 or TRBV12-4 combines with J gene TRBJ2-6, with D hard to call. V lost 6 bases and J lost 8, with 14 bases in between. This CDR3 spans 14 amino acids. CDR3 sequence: CASSRLSRTNVLTF. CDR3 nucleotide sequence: TGTGCCAGCAGCCGACTCTCTAGGACCAACGTCCTGACTTTC.

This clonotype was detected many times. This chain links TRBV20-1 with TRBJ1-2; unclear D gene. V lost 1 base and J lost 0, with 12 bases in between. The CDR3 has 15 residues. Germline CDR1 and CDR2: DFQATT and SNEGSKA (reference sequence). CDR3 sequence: CSARVLGTANYGYTF. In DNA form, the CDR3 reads TGCAGTGCTAGAGTTCTCGGCACCGCTAACTATGGCTACACCTTC.

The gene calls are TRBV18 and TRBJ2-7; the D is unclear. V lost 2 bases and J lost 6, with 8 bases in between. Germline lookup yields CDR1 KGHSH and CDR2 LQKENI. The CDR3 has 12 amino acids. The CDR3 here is CASSPGQVEQYF. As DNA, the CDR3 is TGTGCCAGCTCACCAGGTCAAGTCGAGCAGTACTTC. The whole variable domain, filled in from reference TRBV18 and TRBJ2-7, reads NAGVMQNPRHLVRRRGQEARLRCSPMKGHSHVYWYRQLPEEGLKFMVYLQKENIIDESGMPKERFSAEFPKEGPSILRIQQVVRGDSAAYFCASSPGQVEQYFGPGTRLTVT.

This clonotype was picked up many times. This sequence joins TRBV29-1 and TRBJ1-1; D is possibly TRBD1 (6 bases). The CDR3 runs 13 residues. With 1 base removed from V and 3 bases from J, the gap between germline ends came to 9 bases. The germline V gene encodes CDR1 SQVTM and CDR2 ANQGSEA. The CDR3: CSVEADSYTEAFF. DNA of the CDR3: TGCAGCGTTGAAGCGGACAGTTACACTGAAGCTTTCTTT. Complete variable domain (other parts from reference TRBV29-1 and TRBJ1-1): SAVISQKPSRDICQRGTSLTIQCQVDSQVTMMFWYRQQPGQSLTLIATANQGSEATYESGFVIDKFPISRPNLTFSTLTVSNMSPEDSSIYLCSVEADSYTEAFFGQGTRLTVV.

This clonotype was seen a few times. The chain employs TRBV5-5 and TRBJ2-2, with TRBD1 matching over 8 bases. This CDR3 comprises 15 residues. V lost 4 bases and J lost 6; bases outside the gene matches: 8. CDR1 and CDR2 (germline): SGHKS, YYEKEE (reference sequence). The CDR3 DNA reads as TGTGCCAGCAGCACGACAGGGGCTAACGCCGGGGAGCTGTTTTTT. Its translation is CASSTTGANAGELFF.

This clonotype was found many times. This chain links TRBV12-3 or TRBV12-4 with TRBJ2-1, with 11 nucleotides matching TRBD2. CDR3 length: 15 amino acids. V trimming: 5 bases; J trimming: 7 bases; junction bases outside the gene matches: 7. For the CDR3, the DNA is TGTGCCAGCAGTCTCGGGACTAGCGGAATTAATGAGCAGTTCTTC. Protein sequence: CASSLGTSGINEQFF.

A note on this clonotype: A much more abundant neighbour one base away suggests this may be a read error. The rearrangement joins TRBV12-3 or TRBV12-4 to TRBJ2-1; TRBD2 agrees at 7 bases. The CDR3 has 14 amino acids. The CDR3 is CASSPGGRGNKQFF. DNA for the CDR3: TGTGCCAGCAGCCCTGGGGGGAGGGGCAATAAGCAGTTCTTC.

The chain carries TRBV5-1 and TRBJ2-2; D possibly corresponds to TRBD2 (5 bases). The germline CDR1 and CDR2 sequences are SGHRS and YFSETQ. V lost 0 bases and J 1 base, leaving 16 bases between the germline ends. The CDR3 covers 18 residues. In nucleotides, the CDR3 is TGCGCCAGCAGCTTGGGATTGTACATTCGGGGGAACACCGGGGAGCTGTTTTTT. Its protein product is CASSLGLYIRGNTGELFF. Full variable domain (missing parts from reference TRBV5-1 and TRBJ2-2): KAGVTQTPRYLIKTRGQQVTLSCSPISGHRSVSWYQQTPGQGLQFLFEYFSETQRNKGNFPGRFSGRQFSNSRSEMNVSTLELGDSALYLCASSLGLYIRGNTGELFFGEGSRLTVL.

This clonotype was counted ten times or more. This chain's CDR3 is CAISETSSTYNEQFF. CDR3 coding DNA: TGTGCCATCAGTGAGACATCCTCAACCTACAATGAGCAGTTCTTC. The chain uses TRBV10-3 and TRBJ2-1; no clear D gene. Germline CDR1 reads ENHRY; CDR2 reads SYGVKD. CDR3 size: 15 residues. The V and J ends lost 2 bases and 2 bases respectively, with 10 bases between them.

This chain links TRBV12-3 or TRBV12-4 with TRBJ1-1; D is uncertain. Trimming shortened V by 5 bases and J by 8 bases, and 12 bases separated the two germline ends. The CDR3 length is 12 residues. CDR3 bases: TGTGCCAGCAGTACCCGGGGAGGAGAAGCTTTCTTT. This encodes CASSTRGGEAFF.

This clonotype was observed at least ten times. CDR3 protein: CASSDPAASGDNEQFF. The CDR3 region has the DNA TGTGCCAGCAGCGACCCTGCGGCTAGCGGGGACAATGAGCAGTTCTTC. The chain links TRBV12-3 or TRBV12-4 to TRBJ2-1, with 9 bases lining up with TRBD2. This CDR3 is built from 16 residues. V lost 6 bases and J lost 5; bases outside the gene matches: 11.

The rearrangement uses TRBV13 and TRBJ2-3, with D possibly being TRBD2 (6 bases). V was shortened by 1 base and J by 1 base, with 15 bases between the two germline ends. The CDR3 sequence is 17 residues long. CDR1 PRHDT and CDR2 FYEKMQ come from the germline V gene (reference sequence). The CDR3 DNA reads TGTGCCAGCAGCTTAGAAATGCGGCGGGGCCGCACAGATACGCAGTATTTT. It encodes CASSLEMRRGRTDTQYF.

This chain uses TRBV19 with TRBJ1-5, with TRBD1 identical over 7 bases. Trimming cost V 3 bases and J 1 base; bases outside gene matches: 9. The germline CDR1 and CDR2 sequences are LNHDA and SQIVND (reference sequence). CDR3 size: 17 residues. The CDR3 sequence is CASSMGEGAMSNQPQHF. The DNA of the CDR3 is TGTGCCAGTAGTATGGGGGAGGGGGCGATGAGCAATCAGCCCCAGCATTTT.

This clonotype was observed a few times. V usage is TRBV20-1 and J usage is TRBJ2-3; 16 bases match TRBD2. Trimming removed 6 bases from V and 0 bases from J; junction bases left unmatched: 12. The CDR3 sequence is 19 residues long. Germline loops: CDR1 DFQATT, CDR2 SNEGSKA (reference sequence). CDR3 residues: CSALGTSGGAQSSTDTQYF. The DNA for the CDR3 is TGCAGTGCCTTAGGGACTAGCGGGGGGGCACAGTCTAGCACAGATACGCAGTATTTT.

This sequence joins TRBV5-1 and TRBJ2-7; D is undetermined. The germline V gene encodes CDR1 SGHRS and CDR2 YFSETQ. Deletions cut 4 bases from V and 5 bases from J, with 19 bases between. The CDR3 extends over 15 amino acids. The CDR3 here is CASSRGQIGLDEQYF. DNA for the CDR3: TGCGCCAGCAGCCGTGGCCAAATTGGCCTCGACGAGCAGTACTTC.